These T cell receptor beta chains were read from a single sample in a study of OX40 agonist ivuxolimab in advanced cancers. Measured with immunoSEQ multiplex PCR; TCRdb has only the in-frame clones, and not every one. The sample yields under 25,000 clones, about 89% seen once. The sequencing here drew on CD4+ or CD8+ T cells sorted from blood, taken in a trial of the OX40 agonist ivuxolimab. Source of these receptors: an adult with an advanced solid tumor such as melanoma, head and neck, liver or kidney cancer. CDR3s include the opening cysteine and the closing phenylalanine or tryptophan. The D gene is left open where the match is weak. Only some rows state a clone size, as once, few, many or a class for expanded clones.

TRBJ1-2 | . | TRBV6-1 | 15 | . | CASRDRLAENYGYTF | TGTGCCAGCAGAGACAGGTTGGCAGAGAACTATGGCTACACCTTC
TRBJ2-1 | . | TRBV28 | 11 | . | CASSFHNEQFF | TGTGCCAGCAGTTTTCACAATGAGCAGTTCTTC
TRBJ1-5 | . | TRBV11-2 | 15 | . | CASSLGMGGWQPQHF | TGTGCCAGCAGCTTAGGCATGGGGGGCTGGCAGCCCCAGCATTTT
TRBJ2-7 | . | TRBV6-5 | 13 | TRBD1 | CASSLGQGYEQYF | TGTGCCAGCAGTTTGGGACAGGGTTACGAGCAGTACTTC
TRBJ1-6 | . | TRBV25-1 | 15 | TRBD1 | CASSIGTGGGSPLHF | TGTGCCAGCAGTATCGGGACAGGGGGCGGATCACCCCTCCACTTT
TRBJ2-7 | . | TRBV7-9 | 13 | . | CASSPPRGYEQYF | TGTGCCAGCAGCCCGCCTCGGGGCTACGAGCAGTACTTC
TRBJ1-6 | . | TRBV6-5 | 12 | . | CASSQGSSPLHF | TGTGCCAGCAGTCAGGGCAGTTCACCCCTCCACTTT
TRBJ2-5 | . | TRBV21-1 | 15 | . | CASSISPPGGETQYF | TGTGCCAGCAGCATAAGTCCACCCGGGGGAGAGACCCAGTACTTC
TRBJ2-5 | once | TRBV29-1 | 15 | TRBD2 | CSVVTTSGGQETQYF | TGCAGCGTGGTAACGACTAGCGGGGGCCAAGAGACCCAGTACTTC
TRBJ2-5 | once | TRBV7-9 | 17 | TRBD2 | CASSFALASYVQETQYF | TGTGCCAGCAGCTTCGCACTAGCGTCGTATGTCCAAGAGACCCAGTACTTC
TRBJ2-7 | . | TRBV29-1 | 14 | TRBD2 | CSSNGLAELGEQYF | TGCAGCTCTAATGGCCTAGCGGAACTGGGGGAGCAGTACTTC
TRBJ2-3 | . | TRBV30 | 12 | TRBD1 | CAWSVQGDTQYF | TGTGCCTGGAGTGTACAGGGGGATACGCAGTATTTT
TRBJ2-5 | . | TRBV7-7 | 13 | TRBD1 | CASSPGTEETQYF | TGTGCTAGCAGCCCCGGGACAGAAGAGACCCAGTACTTC
TRBJ2-7 | . | TRBV13 | 16 | . | CASSLSRGGLVYEQYF | TGTGCCAGCAGCTTATCCCGGGGCGGGTTAGTCTACGAGCAGTACTTC
TRBJ2-5 | . | TRBV2 | 15 | TRBD2 | CASSLGRGDQETQYF | TGTGCCAGCAGTCTGGGCCGGGGGGACCAAGAGACCCAGTACTTC
TRBJ2-7 | . | TRBV27 | 16 | TRBD1 | CASSLSPSGTGIEQYF | TGTGCCAGCAGTTTAAGTCCCTCCGGGACAGGGATCGAGCAGTACTTC
TRBJ2-2 | . | TRBV5-1 | 18 | . | CASSFESIGLGDTGELFF | TGCGCCAGCAGCTTCGAATCCATCGGGCTAGGTGACACCGGGGAGCTGTTTTTT
TRBJ2-2 | . | TRBV28 | 16 | . | CASSTPRTDNTGELFF | TGTGCCAGCAGCACCCCCCGGACAGATAACACCGGGGAGCTGTTTTTT
TRBJ2-3 | . | TRBV7-9 | 16 | TRBD2 | CASSLGLAGYTDTQYF | TGTGCCAGCAGCTTAGGACTAGCGGGGTACACAGATACGCAGTATTTT
TRBJ2-3 | . | TRBV7-9 | 18 | TRBD1 | CASSLAAVGDRITDTQYF | TGTGCCAGCAGCTTAGCGGCGGTTGGGGACAGGATTACAGATACGCAGTATTTT
TRBJ2-1 | . | TRBV25-1 | 12 | . | CAYRDVYNEQFF | TGTGCCTACAGGGACGTCTACAATGAGCAGTTCTTC
TRBJ2-3 | . | TRBV13 | 14 | . | CASREVAVQDTQYF | TGTGCCTCCCGGGAAGTAGCGGTTCAAGATACGCAGTATTTT
TRBJ2-7 | . | TRBV19 | 15 | TRBD2 | CASSIVPSGFYEQYF | TGTGCCAGTAGTATAGTGCCTAGCGGATTCTACGAGCAGTACTTC